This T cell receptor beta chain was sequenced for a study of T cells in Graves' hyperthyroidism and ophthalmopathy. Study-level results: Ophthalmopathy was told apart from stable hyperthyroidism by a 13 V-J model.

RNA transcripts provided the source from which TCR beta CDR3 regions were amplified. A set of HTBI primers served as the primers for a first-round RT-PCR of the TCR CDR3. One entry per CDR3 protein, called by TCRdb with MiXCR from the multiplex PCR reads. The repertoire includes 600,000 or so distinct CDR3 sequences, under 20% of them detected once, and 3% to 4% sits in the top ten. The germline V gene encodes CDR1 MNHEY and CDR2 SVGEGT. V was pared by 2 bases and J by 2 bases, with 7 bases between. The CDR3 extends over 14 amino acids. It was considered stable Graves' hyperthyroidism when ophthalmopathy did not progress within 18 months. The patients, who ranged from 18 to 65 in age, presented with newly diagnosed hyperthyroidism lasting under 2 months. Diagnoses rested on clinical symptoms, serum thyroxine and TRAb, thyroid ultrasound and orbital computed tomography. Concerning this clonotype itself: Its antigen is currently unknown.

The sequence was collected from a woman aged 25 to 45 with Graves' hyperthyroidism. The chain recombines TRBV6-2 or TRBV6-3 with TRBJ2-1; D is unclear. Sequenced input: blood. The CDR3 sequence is CASSYGPAYNEQFF. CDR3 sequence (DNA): TGTGCCAGCAGTTACGGACCCGCCTACAATGAGCAGTTCTTC.